The sequence of this T cell receptor (beta chain) was determined in a study of shared clonotypes between healthy human individuals. TCRdb's copy holds only in-frame clones and misses some; the assay was immunoSEQ multiplex PCR. The sample carries about 2 million clones, about 95% recorded once. CDR3 size: 13 residues. Germline values: CDR1 SGHTA, CDR2 FQGNSA. Trimming removed 8 bases at V and 6 bases at J, with 13 bases between. J is TRBJ2-2 and V is TRBV7-2; D ambiguous. Sequenced material: naive CD4+ T cells sorted from blood. Described subset: CD45RA+ positively selected. This sequence originates from a man in his late teens or twenties in good health. The DNA for the CDR3 is TGTGCCAGCGTCAGAGGACCCCCCGGGGAGCTGTTTTTT. This encodes CASVRGPPGELFF.